This T cell receptor (beta chain) came from a study of shared clonotypes between healthy human individuals. Study-wide results and caveats: The study sampled only blood, and tissue repertoires likely differ.

Measured with immunoSEQ multiplex PCR; TCRdb has only the in-frame clones, and not every one. The table includes approximately 1,500,000 clones, roughly 95% detected once. Free of recent acute infections or vaccinations, the donors were healthy HIV-negative adults. The donors were all Caucasian adults (living in Nashville, Tennessee). In the case of this clone: What it recognizes is unknown.

The sequence was obtained from a man aged 25-45 years in good health. Sequenced material: naive CD4+ T cells sorted from blood. The subset denotes: CD45RA+ positively selected.

CDR3 in amino acids: CAWRGQGTYNEQFF. In nucleotides, the CDR3 is TGTGCCTGGAGGGGACAGGGCACCTACAATGAGCAGTTCTTC. The chain links TRBV30 to TRBJ2-1; 9 positions match TRBD1. This CDR3 contains 14 residues. Unmatched junction bases numbered 2, after V lost 3 bases and J lost 2 bases. CDR1 and CDR2 from the germline V gene are GTSNPN and SVGIG (reference sequence).